This TCR beta chain is drawn from a study of OX40 agonist ivuxolimab in advanced cancers. TCRdb's table, derived via immunoSEQ multiplex PCR, lists solely in-frame clones and lacks some. The data show 50,000 to 75,000 clones, roughly 81% seen once. Germline V gene data show CDR1 as LNHNV and CDR2 as YYDKDF (reference sequence). Trimming at V came to 5 bases and at J to 3 bases, leaving 5 bases not matched to a gene. The CDR3 is made up of 14 amino acids. The sequenced sample was CD4+ or CD8+ T cells sorted from blood, obtained in a trial of the OX40 agonist ivuxolimab. The chain carries TRBV15 and TRBJ2-3, with 7 nucleotides matching TRBD1. This sequence was found in an adult with an advanced solid tumor such as melanoma, head and neck, liver or kidney cancer. CDR3: CATSLGQPTDTQYF. CDR3 nucleotide sequence: TGTGCCACCAGCCTGGGACAGCCTACAGATACGCAGTATTTT.